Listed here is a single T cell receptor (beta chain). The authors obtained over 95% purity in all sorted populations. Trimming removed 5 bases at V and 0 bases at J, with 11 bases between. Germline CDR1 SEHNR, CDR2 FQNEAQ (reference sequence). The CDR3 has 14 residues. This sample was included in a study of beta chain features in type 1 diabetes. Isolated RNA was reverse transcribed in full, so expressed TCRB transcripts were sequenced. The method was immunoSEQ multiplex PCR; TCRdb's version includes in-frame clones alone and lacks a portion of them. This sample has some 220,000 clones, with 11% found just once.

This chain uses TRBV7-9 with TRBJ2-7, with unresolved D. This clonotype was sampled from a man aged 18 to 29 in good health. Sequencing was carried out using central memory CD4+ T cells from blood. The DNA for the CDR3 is TGTGCCAGCAGCCCCCCGGTAGGCTCCTACGAGCAGTACTTC. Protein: CASSPPVGSYEQYF.